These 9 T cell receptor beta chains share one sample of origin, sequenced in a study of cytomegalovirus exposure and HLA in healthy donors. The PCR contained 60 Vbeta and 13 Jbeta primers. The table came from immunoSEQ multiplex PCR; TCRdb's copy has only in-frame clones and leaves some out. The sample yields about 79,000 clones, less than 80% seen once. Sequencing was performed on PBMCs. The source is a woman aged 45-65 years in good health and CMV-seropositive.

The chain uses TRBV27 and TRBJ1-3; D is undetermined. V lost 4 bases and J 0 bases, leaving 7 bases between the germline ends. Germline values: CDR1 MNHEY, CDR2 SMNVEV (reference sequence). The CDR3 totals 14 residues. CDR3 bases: TGTGCCAGCAGTTCAGGCAGCTCTGGAAACACCATATATTTT. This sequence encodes CASSSGSSGNTIYF.

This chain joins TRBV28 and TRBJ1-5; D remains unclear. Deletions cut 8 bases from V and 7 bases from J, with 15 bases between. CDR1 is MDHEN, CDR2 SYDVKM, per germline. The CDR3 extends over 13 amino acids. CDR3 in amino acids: CASGLGEGQPQHF. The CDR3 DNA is TGTGCCAGCGGGCTCGGGGAAGGCCAGCCCCAGCATTTT.

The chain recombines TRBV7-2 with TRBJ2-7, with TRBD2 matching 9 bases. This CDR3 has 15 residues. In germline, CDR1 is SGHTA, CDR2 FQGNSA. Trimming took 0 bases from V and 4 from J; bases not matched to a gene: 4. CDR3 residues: CASSLASGGKYEQYF. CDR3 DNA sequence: TGTGCCAGCAGCTTAGCTAGCGGGGGCAAGTACGAGCAGTACTTC.

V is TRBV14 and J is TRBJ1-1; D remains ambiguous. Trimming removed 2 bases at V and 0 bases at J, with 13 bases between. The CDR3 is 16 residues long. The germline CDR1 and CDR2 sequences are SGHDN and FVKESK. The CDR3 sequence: CASSQIGGGVNTEAFF. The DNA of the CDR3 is TGTGCCAGCAGCCAAATCGGCGGCGGAGTGAACACTGAAGCTTTCTTT.

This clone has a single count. CDR3 sequence: CTSKIQGSGNTIYF. CDR3 DNA: TGCACCAGCAAAATTCAGGGATCTGGAAACACCATATATTTT. The chain couples TRBV1 to TRBJ1-3; the table calls TRBD1, which could not be checked here. TRBV1 is a known pseudogene. The CDR3 spans 14 residues.

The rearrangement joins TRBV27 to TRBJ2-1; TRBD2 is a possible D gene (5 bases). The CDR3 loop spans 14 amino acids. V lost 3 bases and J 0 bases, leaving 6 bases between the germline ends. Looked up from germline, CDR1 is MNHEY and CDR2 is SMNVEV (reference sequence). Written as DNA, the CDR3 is TGTGCCAGCAGTTTGGGGAGCTCCTACAATGAGCAGTTCTTC. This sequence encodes CASSLGSSYNEQFF.

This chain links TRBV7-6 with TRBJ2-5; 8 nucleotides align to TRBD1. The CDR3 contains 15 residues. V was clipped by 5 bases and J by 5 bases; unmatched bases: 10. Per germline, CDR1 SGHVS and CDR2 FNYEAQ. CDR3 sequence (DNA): TGTGCCAGCAGCACCCGGACAGGGTCGGGGGAGACCCAGTACTTC. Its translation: CASSTRTGSGETQYF.

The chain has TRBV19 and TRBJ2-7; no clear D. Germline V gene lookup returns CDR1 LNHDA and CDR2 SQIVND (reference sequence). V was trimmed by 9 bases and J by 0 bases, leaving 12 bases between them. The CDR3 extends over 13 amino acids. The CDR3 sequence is CASKAESSYEQYF. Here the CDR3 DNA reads TGTGCCAGCAAAGCCGAGAGCTCCTACGAGCAGTACTTC.

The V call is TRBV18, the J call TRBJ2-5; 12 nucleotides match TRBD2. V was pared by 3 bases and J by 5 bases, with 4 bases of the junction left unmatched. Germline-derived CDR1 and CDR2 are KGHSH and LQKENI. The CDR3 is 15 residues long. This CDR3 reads CASSPTSGGPETQYF. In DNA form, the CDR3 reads TGTGCCAGCTCACCGACTAGCGGGGGCCCCGAGACCCAGTACTTC.